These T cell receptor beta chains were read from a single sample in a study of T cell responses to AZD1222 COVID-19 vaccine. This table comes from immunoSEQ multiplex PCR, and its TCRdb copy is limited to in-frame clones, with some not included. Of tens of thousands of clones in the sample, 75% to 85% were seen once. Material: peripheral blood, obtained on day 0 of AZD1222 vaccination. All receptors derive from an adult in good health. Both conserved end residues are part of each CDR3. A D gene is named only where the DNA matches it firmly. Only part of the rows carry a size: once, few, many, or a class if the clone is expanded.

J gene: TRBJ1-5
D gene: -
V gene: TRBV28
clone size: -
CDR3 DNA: TGTGCCAGCAGCCTGGACAGTAGGAGCAATCAGCCCCAGCATTTT
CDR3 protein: CASSLDSRSNQPQHF

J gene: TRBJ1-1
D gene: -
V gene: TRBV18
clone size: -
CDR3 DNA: TGTGCCAGCTCGCCAGGCGAGTGGAGCACTGAAGCTTTCTTT
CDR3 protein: CASSPGEWSTEAFF

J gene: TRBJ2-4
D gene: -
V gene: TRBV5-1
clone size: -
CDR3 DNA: TGCGCCAGCAGCTTACGGAGGGCCAAAAACATTCAGTACTTC
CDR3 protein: CASSLRRAKNIQYF

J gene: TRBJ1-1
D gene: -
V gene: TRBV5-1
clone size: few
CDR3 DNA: TGCGCCAGCAGCTTGGCAGCAGGGATCACTGAAGCTTTCTTT
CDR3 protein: CASSLAAGITEAFF

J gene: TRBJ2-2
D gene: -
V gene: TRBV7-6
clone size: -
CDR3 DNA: TGTGCCAGCAGCTTAACGCACACCGGGGAGCTGTTTTTT
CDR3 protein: CASSLTHTGELFF

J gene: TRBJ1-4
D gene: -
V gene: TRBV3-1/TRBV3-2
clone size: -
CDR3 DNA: TGTGCCAGCAGCCAAGATAGGGGGAAACTGTTTTTT
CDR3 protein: CASSQDRGKLFF

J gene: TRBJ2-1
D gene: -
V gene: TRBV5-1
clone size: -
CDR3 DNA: TGCGCCAGCAGCTTGGGGACAGAGAATGAGCAGTTCTTC
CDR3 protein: CASSLGTENEQFF

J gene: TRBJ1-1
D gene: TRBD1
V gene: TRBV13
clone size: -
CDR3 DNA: TGTGCCAGCAGCTTTACAGGGGCCACTGAAGCTTTCTTT
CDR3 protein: CASSFTGATEAFF

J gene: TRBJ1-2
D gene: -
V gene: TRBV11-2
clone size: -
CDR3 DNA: TGTGCCAGCAGCTTAGCGGGGGAGACAGTTGGCTACACCTTC
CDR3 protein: CASSLAGETVGYTF

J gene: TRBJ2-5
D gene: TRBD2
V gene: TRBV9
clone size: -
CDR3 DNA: TGTGCCAGCAGCCCTCGACTAGCGCTCCGGGAGACCCAGTACTTC
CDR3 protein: CASSPRLALRETQYF

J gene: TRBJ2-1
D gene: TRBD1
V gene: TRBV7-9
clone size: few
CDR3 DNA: TGTGCCAGCAGCTCACAGGGGATATCCAATGAGCAGTTCTTC
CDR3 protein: CASSSQGISNEQFF

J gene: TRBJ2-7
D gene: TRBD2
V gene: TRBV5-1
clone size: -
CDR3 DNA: TGCGCCAGCAGCCTTGGACTAGCGGAAGTCCACGAGCAGTACTTC
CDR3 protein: CASSLGLAEVHEQYF

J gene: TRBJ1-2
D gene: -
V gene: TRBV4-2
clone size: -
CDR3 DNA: TGTGCCAGCAGCCGGATAGGGGATGGGGTCGATGGCTACACCTTC
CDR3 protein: CASSRIGDGVDGYTF

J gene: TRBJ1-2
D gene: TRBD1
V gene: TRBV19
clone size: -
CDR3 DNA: TGTGCCAGTAGTACACATGGACAGGGCGGTAACTATGGCTACACCTTC
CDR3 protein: CASSTHGQGGNYGYTF

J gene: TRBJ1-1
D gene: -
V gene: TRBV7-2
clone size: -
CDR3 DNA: TGTGCCAGCAGCTTTGGGGAGGGGTTTGGTGAAGCTTTCTTT
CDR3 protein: CASSFGEGFGEAFF

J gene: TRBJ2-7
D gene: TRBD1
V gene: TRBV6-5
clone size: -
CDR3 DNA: TGTGCCAGTGGACAGGGTTTATTTGCAAAAGACGAGCAGTACTTC
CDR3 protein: CASGQGLFAKDEQYF

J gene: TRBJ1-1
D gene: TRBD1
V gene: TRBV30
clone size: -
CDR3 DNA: TGTGCCTGGAGCCGGACAGGCGGCACTGAAGCTTTCTTT
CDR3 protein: CAWSRTGGTEAFF

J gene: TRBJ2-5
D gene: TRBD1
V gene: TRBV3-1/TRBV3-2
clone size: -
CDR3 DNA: TGTGCCAGCAGCCTGGGGACAGGAGGAAGAGAGACCCAGTACTTC
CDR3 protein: CASSLGTGGRETQYF

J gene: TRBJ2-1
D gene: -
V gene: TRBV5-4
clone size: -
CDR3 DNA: TGTGCCAGCAGCTTTTTAGGGGGGCGCAAAGATGAGCAGTTCTTC
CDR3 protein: CASSFLGGRKDEQFF

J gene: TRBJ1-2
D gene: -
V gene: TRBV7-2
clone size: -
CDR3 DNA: TGTGCCAGCAGCTTAGAGGCAGGGCGCTACACCTTC
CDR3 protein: CASSLEAGRYTF